The 14 T cell receptor beta chains given below trace back to one sample, sequenced in a study of metastatic and nonmetastatic thyroid tumors. MiXCR was used by TCRdb to re-call the PCR reads. The data show 43,000 or so clones, with around 15% seen just once and 22% held by the top ten. Not a single patient had been given any form of treatment at any point before undergoing thyroid surgery. The sample consisted of blood. These receptors all come from a female donor with papillary thyroid cancer or a benign thyroid nodule (not recorded which). Some clones in this sample may be carry-over from other donors' samples.

This clone was counted only a few times. The genes are TRBV15 and TRBJ2-7; D tentatively fits TRBD1 or TRBD2 (5 bases each). The germline V and J ends were trimmed by 0 bases and 2 bases, with 8 bases remaining between them. The CDR3 runs 14 residues. Germline V CDR1 and CDR2: LNHNV, YYDKDF (reference sequence). CDR3 residues: CATSRDRGPYEQYF. The CDR3 nucleotides are TGTGCCACCAGCAGAGATAGGGGACCCTACGAGCAGTACTTC. The full variable domain, completed using reference TRBV15 and TRBJ2-7, is DAMVIQNPRYQVTQFGKPVTLSCSQTLNHNVMYWYQQKSSQAPKLLFHYYDKDFNNEADTPDNFQSRRPNTSFCFLDIRSPGLGDTAMYLCATSRDRGPYEQYFGPGTRLTVT.

This clone was detected many times. The chain combines TRBV7-9 with TRBJ2-2, with D unclear. The CDR3 consists of 15 residues. Trimming removed 0 bases at V and 6 bases at J, with 11 bases between. Germline V gives CDR1 SEHNR, CDR2 FQNEAQ (reference sequence). CDR3 DNA: TGTGCCAGCAGCTTAGCGACCCGGTTTTCCGGGGAGCTGTTTTTT. As protein: CASSLATRFSGELFF.

This clone was detected ten times or more. The chain recombines TRBV5-1 with TRBJ1-1; TRBD1 might be the D (5 bases). Trimming left V 4 bases short and J 4 bases short, with 17 bases between. This CDR3 is 15 amino acids long. Germline-derived CDR1 and CDR2 are SGHRS and YFSETQ. The CDR3 is CASSAAPGLSTEAFF. The CDR3 DNA reads as TGCGCCAGCAGCGCCGCCCCAGGGCTGAGCACTGAAGCTTTCTTT. Full variable domain (remainder filled in from reference TRBV5-1 and TRBJ1-1): KAGVTQTPRYLIKTRGQQVTLSCSPISGHRSVSWYQQTPGQGLQFLFEYFSETQRNKGNFPGRFSGRQFSNSRSEMNVSTLELGDSALYLCASSAAPGLSTEAFFGQGTRLTVV.

This clone came up many times. This chain links TRBV11-3 with TRBJ2-1, with a possible D match to TRBD1 (5 bases). The CDR3 contains 15 residues. CDR1 is SGHNT and CDR2 is YENEEA in the germline V gene. The V gene lost 1 base and the J gene lost 5 bases, with 12 bases spanning the gap. This CDR3 reads CASSLGQGHHNEQFF. In nucleotides, the CDR3 is TGTGCCAGCAGCTTAGGCCAGGGTCACCACAATGAGCAGTTCTTC.

This clone was seen many times. The gene calls are TRBV11-3 and TRBJ2-5; TRBD1 or TRBD2 may be the D gene (5 bases each). The CDR3 is 14 amino acids. The V and J ends lost 5 bases and 7 bases respectively, with 17 bases between them. Germline CDR1 is SGHNT and CDR2 is YENEEA. In nucleotides, the CDR3 is TGTGCCAGCAGCCTCCTGGGGGTATTGGGGACCCAGTACTTC. It is translated as CASSLLGVLGTQYF.

There are a few counts of this clone. The chain has TRBV7-9 and TRBJ2-5, with TRBD1 as a possible D gene (6 bases). Germline assignment: CDR1 SEHNR and CDR2 FQNEAQ (reference sequence). With 2 bases removed from V and 5 bases from J, the gap between germline ends came to 18 bases. The CDR3 is 16 amino acids. CDR3 nucleotides: TGTGCCAGCAGCTTAAAGGACAGCTTGACCTCTGAGACCCAGTACTTC. It specifies CASSLKDSLTSETQYF.

J is TRBJ2-3 and V is TRBV20-1; tentative D call: TRBD2 (6 bases). CDR3 length equals 16 residues. Looked up from germline, CDR1 is DFQATT and CDR2 is SNEGSKA (reference sequence). V dropped 3 bases and J dropped 3 bases, with 19 bases sitting between them. This CDR3 is CSASPPGSGPTDTQYF. The CDR3 bases are TGCAGTGCTAGTCCCCCTGGTAGCGGCCCAACAGATACGCAGTATTTT.

This clone was observed at least ten times. A read error is possible here, since a much larger clone lies one base away. The chain couples TRBV20-1 to TRBJ2-5; 11 bases are a match to TRBD2. CDR1 is DFQATT, CDR2 SNEGSKA, per germline (reference sequence). The CDR3 runs 16 residues. The chain's CDR3 is CSADNSLAGGGETLYF. DNA of the CDR3: TGCAGTGCGGATAATAGCCTAGCGGGAGGAGGAGAGACCCTGTACTTC.

This clone was seen repeatedly, ten times or more. The rearrangement joins TRBV5-1 to TRBJ1-6, with D unclear. The ends were cut back, 4 bases at V and 5 bases at J, with 13 bases in the middle. The CDR3 totals 15 residues. Looked up from germline, CDR1 is SGHRS and CDR2 is YFSETQ. In DNA, the CDR3 is TGCGCCAGCAGCGTAAACACCGAAGATAATTCACCCCTCCACTTT. Translation gives CASSVNTEDNSPLHF.

This clone was recorded many times. The chain joins TRBV3-1 to TRBJ1-2; D remains unclear. V was shortened by 1 base and J by 2 bases, with 5 bases between the two germline ends. Germline V gives CDR1 LGHDT, CDR2 YNNKEL (reference sequence). This CDR3 has 13 amino acids. This CDR3 is CASSQGQNYGYTF. For the CDR3, the DNA is TGTGCCAGCAGCCAAGGGCAGAACTATGGCTACACCTTC.

As concerns this clone: A single base separates this from a much larger clone, so it may be a read error. This sequence joins TRBV15 and TRBJ1-2; D is uncertain. The CDR3 contains 18 residues. Trimming pared 2 bases from V and 2 bases from J, leaving 21 bases between. Germline CDR1 and CDR2: LNHNV and YYDKDF (reference sequence). The CDR3 here is CATSRYQPGMGGNYGYTF. As DNA, the CDR3 is TGTGCCACCAGCAGATATCAGCCGGGGATGGGAGGGAACTATGGCTACACCTTC.

About this clone itself: The final CDR3 position lacks the conserved phenylalanine or tryptophan, pointing to a likely read error. The V gene is TRBV5-1, the J gene TRBJ2-1; D may be TRBD2 (6 bases). Germline-derived CDR1 and CDR2 are SGHRS and YFSETQ. The V and J ends lost 0 bases and 4 bases respectively, with 17 bases between them. The length of the CDR3 is 17 residues. Written as DNA, the CDR3 is TGCGCCAGCAGCTTGGCCCCCGGGAGCGTGAGTTACAATGAGCAGTTCCTC. This sequence encodes CASSLAPGSVSYNEQFL.

The V gene is TRBV20-1, the J gene TRBJ1-3; D is ambiguous. The CDR3 runs to 13 residues. Trimming stripped 3 bases from V and 2 bases from J, with 8 bases between. Germline V lookup: CDR1 DFQATT, CDR2 SNEGSKA (reference sequence). DNA of the CDR3: TGCAGTGCTAGGATTAATCCTGGAAACACCATATATTTT. Translating gives CSARINPGNTIYF.

This clone was seen ten or more times. The chain uses TRBV12-3 or TRBV12-4 and TRBJ1-1; D call uncertain. With 6 bases removed from V and 1 base from J, the gap between germline ends came to 9 bases. The CDR3 contains 13 residues. In DNA form, the CDR3 reads TGTGCCAGCAGACGTCTTTCGAACACTGAAGCTTTCTTT. It is translated as CASRRLSNTEAFF.